The 5 T cell receptor beta chains given below trace back to one sample, sequenced in a study of cytomegalovirus exposure and HLA in healthy donors. Repertoires were generated with immunoSEQ multiplex PCR, while TCRdb's copy carries only in-frame clones and drops some. The sample shows about 110,000 clones, about 88% of them seen only once. The sample comprised PBMCs. These receptors all come from a woman in her late teens or twenties in good health and CMV-seronegative.

V usage is TRBV27 and J usage is TRBJ2-2; maybe TRBD1 (5 bases). The CDR3 is 17 amino acids. Trimming cost V 4 bases and J 3 bases, with 18 bases left between them. Per germline, CDR1 MNHEY and CDR2 SMNVEV (reference sequence). This CDR3 is CASSSDDSAWDTGELFF. The CDR3, as DNA: TGTGCCAGCAGTTCCGACGACAGTGCATGGGACACCGGGGAGCTGTTTTTT.

This clone showed up just once. The J gene is TRBJ2-3, the V gene TRBV9; 8 nucleotides match TRBD1. The CDR3 extends over 15 amino acids. Germline loops: CDR1 SGDLS, CDR2 YYNGEE. Germline trimming cut 0 bases from V and 2 bases from J; bases unmatched to any gene: 2. CDR3 sequence reads: CASSVGTGFTDTQYF. In DNA form, the CDR3 reads TGTGCCAGCAGCGTAGGGACAGGGTTCACAGATACGCAGTATTTT.

The chain couples TRBV6-6 to TRBJ2-5; TRBD1 is a possible D gene (5 bases). The germline V gene has CDR1 MNHNY and CDR2 SVGAGI (reference sequence). Trimming pared 6 bases from V and 2 bases from J, leaving 10 bases between. The CDR3 totals 13 residues. The CDR3 DNA reads as TGTGCCAGCAGACGGCAGGGACAAGAGACCCAGTACTTC. The encoded protein is CASRRQGQETQYF.

This sequence joins TRBV6-7 and TRBJ2-6; possible D gene TRBD2, 5 bases. TRBV6-7 is placed among ORFs of uncertain function. Trimming pared 7 bases from V and 4 bases from J, leaving 23 bases between. The CDR3 is 18 residues long. Here the CDR3 DNA reads TGTGCCAGCATAGCCTCTCGCGGGCCGGGGTCCGGGGCCAACGTCCTGACTTTC. It encodes CASIASRGPGSGANVLTF.

This clone was detected once. The DNA for the CDR3 is TGTGCCAGCAGCCAGAATCCCCCGGGAGCGGCTCAAGAGACCCAGTACTTC. Encoded protein: CASSQNPPGAAQETQYF. The genes are TRBV9 and TRBJ2-5; maybe TRBD2 (6 bases). Trimming took 4 bases from V and 2 from J, leaving 21 bases between them. Germline assignment: CDR1 SGDLS and CDR2 YYNGEE. The CDR3 is 17 amino acids. The full variable domain, with the rest looked up from reference TRBV9 and TRBJ2-5, is DSGVTQTPKHLITATGQRVTLRCSPRSGDLSVYWYQQSLDQGLQFLIQYYNGEERAKGNILERFSAQQFPDLHSELNLSSLELGDSALYFCASSQNPPGAAQETQYFGPGTRLLVL.